These T cell receptor beta chains were read from a single sample in a study of human T cells and chemical hapten exposure. Using its own MiXCR run on the RACE reads, TCRdb lists one record per CDR3 protein. This sample has 300,000 to 450,000 distinct CDR3 sequences, with 5.1% found just once. This specimen consisted of whole blood, obtained in connection with sensitization to the hapten diphenylcyclopropenone (DPC). The receptors were sampled from a woman aged 50 to 65 with alopecia areata. Some clones in this sample may be carry-over from other donors' samples. The CDR3 runs from the conserved cysteine through the conserved F or W. Fields, in order: CDR3 protein, CDR3 DNA, clone size, V gene, J gene, D gene. D genes are given only for firm matches. Expanded clones are given a class, and other clones once, few, many or no size at all.

CSAREAGARGDYGYTF,TGCAGTGCTAGAGAAGCAGGGGCAAGGGGCGACTATGGCTACACCTTC,.,TRBV20-1,TRBJ1-2,.
CSARDWGQGNQPQHF,TGCAGTGCTAGAGATTGGGGCCAGGGGAATCAGCCCCAGCATTTT,few,TRBV20-1,TRBJ1-5,.
CASSLANEVTPDEQFF,TGTGCCAGCAGCTTAGCTAACGAGGTAACGCCAGATGAGCAGTTCTTC,.,TRBV7-2,TRBJ2-1,.
CASSLFGSPGAQPQHF,TGTGCCAGCAGTTTATTTGGTAGTCCAGGGGCCCAGCCCCAGCATTTT,few,TRBV27,TRBJ1-5,.
CASSFEGLNQPQHF,TGTGCCAGCAGTTTCGAGGGTCTGAATCAGCCCCAGCATTTT,many,TRBV27,TRBJ1-5,.
CASRPGQGAGSNQPQHF,TGTGCCAGCAGACCGGGACAGGGGGCGGGCAGCAATCAGCCCCAGCATTTT,.,TRBV6-5,TRBJ1-5,TRBD1
CASSLASPGPPQPQHF,TGTGCCAGCAGTTTAGCGAGTCCAGGTCCCCCTCAGCCCCAGCATTTT,many,TRBV12-3/TRBV12-4,TRBJ1-5,.
CASSLTWRSEEKLFF,TGTGCCAGCAGTTTAACCTGGCGATCGGAAGAAAAACTGTTTTTT,few,TRBV27,TRBJ1-4,.
CASSLELEGEQFF,TGTGCCAGCAGCTTAGAACTAGAGGGTGAGCAGTTCTTC,few,TRBV7-2,TRBJ2-1,.
CASGTSDGETQYF,TGTGCCAGCGGGACTAGCGACGGAGAGACCCAGTACTTC,many,TRBV7-9,TRBJ2-5,TRBD2
CASSPGQGTYNERFF,TGTGCCAGCAGCCCTGGACAGGGAACCTACAATGAGCGGTTCTTC,.,TRBV12-3/TRBV12-4,TRBJ2-1,TRBD1
CSAPGGQYF,TGCAGTGCTCCTGGGGGACAGTACTTC,many,TRBV20-1,TRBJ2-7,.
CASSLERAADTQYF,TGCGCCAGCAGCTTGGAGAGGGCAGCAGATACGCAGTATTTT,many,TRBV5-1,TRBJ2-3,.
CASSLGDSSTDTQYF,TGTGCCAGCAGCTTAGGCGACAGCAGCACAGATACGCAGTATTTT,many,TRBV7-9,TRBJ2-3,.
CAISESGGGSNQPQHF,TGTGCCATCAGTGAGTCCGGTGGAGGAAGCAATCAGCCCCAGCATTTT,many,TRBV10-3,TRBJ1-5,.
CASSLNLGTSTDTQYF,TGTGCCAGCAGCTTAAATTTAGGGACTAGTACAGATACGCAGTATTTT,many,TRBV7-2,TRBJ2-3,TRBD2
CSARKDGNSPLHF,TGCAGTGCTAGAAAGGACGGGAATTCACCCCTCCACTTT,many,TRBV20-1,TRBJ1-6,.
CAISERTGLNTEAFF,TGTGCCATCAGTGAGAGGACAGGCCTGAACACTGAAGCTTTCTTT,.,TRBV10-3,TRBJ1-1,TRBD1
CSVEGSGQGASEAFF,TGCAGCGTTGAAGGGAGCGGACAGGGGGCATCTGAAGCTTTCTTT,many,TRBV29-1,TRBJ1-1,TRBD1
CASSVGSPPTDTQYF,TGTGCCAGCAGCGTAGGAAGTCCCCCCACAGATACGCAGTATTTT,many,TRBV9,TRBJ2-3,.
CSAIVRDTKDTQYF,TGCAGTGCCATCGTCCGGGACACTAAAGATACGCAGTATTTT,many,TRBV20-1,TRBJ2-3,.
CATSDGQVVGGANVLTF,TGTGCCACCAGTGATGGACAGGTGGTTGGGGGGGCCAACGTCCTGACTTTC,many,TRBV24-1,TRBJ2-6,TRBD1
CASSTLGGASYEQYF,TGTGCCAGCAGTACCCTCGGAGGGGCTTCCTACGAGCAGTACTTC,many,TRBV28,TRBJ2-7,.
CASIKRNEQFF,TGTGCCAGCATTAAGAGGAATGAGCAGTTCTTC,few,TRBV28,TRBJ2-1,.
CASSLLAGVIEEQFF,TGTGCCAGCAGCTTATTAGCGGGAGTTATAGAGGAGCAGTTCTTC,.,TRBV7-2,TRBJ2-1,TRBD2
CAISDDGLIYEQYF,TGTGCCATCAGTGACGATGGACTCATCTACGAGCAGTACTTC,many,TRBV10-3,TRBJ2-7,.
CSARVGGPGGQPQHF,TGCAGTGCTAGAGTAGGGGGCCCCGGGGGTCAGCCCCAGCATTTT,many,TRBV20-1,TRBJ1-5,TRBD1
CSASLGYEQYF,TGCAGTGCTAGTCTCGGGTACGAGCAGTACTTC,few,TRBV20-1,TRBJ2-7,.
CSAPHRGGLEQYF,TGCAGTGCTCCCCATCGGGGGGGCCTCGAGCAGTACTTC,many,TRBV20-1,TRBJ2-7,TRBD2
CASSRGTGSYEQYF,TGTGCCAGCAGCCGCGGGACTGGGTCCTACGAGCAGTACTTC,many,TRBV3-1,TRBJ2-7,.
CASSFAPGQGAQEQFF,TGTGCCAGCAGTTTTGCCCCGGGACAGGGGGCGCAGGAGCAGTTCTTC,many,TRBV6-2/TRBV6-3,TRBJ2-1,TRBD1
CASSENSVPQHF,TGTGCCAGCAGTGAAAACAGCGTGCCCCAGCATTTT,.,TRBV2,TRBJ1-5,.
CSARGVRGETQYF,TGCAGCGCCCGGGGAGTAAGAGGAGAGACCCAGTACTTC,many,TRBV29-1,TRBJ2-5,.
CASSFRTSNQPQHF,TGTGCCAGCAGCTTCCGCACCAGCAATCAGCCCCAGCATTTT,many,TRBV5-5,TRBJ1-5,.
CASSSGARNQPQHF,TGTGCCAGCAGTTCAGGGGCTAGGAATCAGCCCCAGCATTTT,.,TRBV6-2/TRBV6-3,TRBJ1-5,.
CASRTAGGGDTQYF,TGTGCCAGCAGGACGGCGGGCGGGGGAGATACGCAGTATTTT,.,TRBV12-3/TRBV12-4,TRBJ2-3,TRBD2
CASSYRTGLHTEAFF,TGTGCCAGCAGTTACCGGACAGGGCTGCACACTGAAGCTTTCTTT,many,TRBV6-5,TRBJ1-1,TRBD1
CASSLFQGAGSDTQYF,TGTGCCAGCAGTTTATTTCAGGGGGCAGGATCAGATACGCAGTATTTT,.,TRBV27,TRBJ2-3,TRBD1
CSAQRGSSYNEQFF,TGCAGTGCTCAGAGGGGGAGCTCCTACAATGAGCAGTTCTTC,few,TRBV20-1,TRBJ2-1,.
CASSSDRSYTF,TGTGCCAGCAGCTCCGACCGGAGCTACACCTTC,many,TRBV28,TRBJ1-2,.
CASRQALDTEAFF,TGTGCCAGCAGACAGGCGCTTGATACTGAAGCTTTCTTT,.,TRBV4-2,TRBJ1-1,.
CASSLFGGTNTGELFF,TGTGCCAGCAGTTTATTCGGGGGCACGAACACCGGGGAGCTGTTTTTT,many,TRBV28,TRBJ2-2,.
CASSFSGSYTQYF,TGTGCCAGCAGTTTTAGCGGGAGCTATACGCAGTATTTT,.,TRBV27,TRBJ2-3,TRBD2
CSADGTSYEQYF,TGCAGTGCTGATGGGACCTCCTACGAGCAGTACTTC,few,TRBV20-1,TRBJ2-7,.
CASSQGAREGDEQFF,TGCGCCAGCAGCCAAGGGGCGCGGGAGGGCGATGAGCAGTTCTTC,many,TRBV4-3,TRBJ2-1,TRBD2